This T cell receptor beta chain was obtained from a study of T cells in Graves' hyperthyroidism and ophthalmopathy. Trimming pared 0 bases from V and 7 bases from J, leaving 10 bases between. The CDR3 contains 15 residues. Per germline, CDR1 SGHDN and CDR2 FVKESK. From RNA transcripts, TCR beta CDR3 regions were amplified. The TCR CDR3 was amplified in a first-round RT-PCR using the HTBI primer set. TCRdb re-analysed the multiplex PCR reads in MiXCR, keeping a single row per CDR3 protein. The data hold approximately 600,000 distinct CDR3 sequences, with less than 25% observed a single time. The chain uses TRBV14 and TRBJ1-6; D gene unclear. The sample consisted of blood. The TCR originated in a young man with Graves' ophthalmopathy. CDR3 protein: CASSQEVGKNSPLHF. Here the CDR3 DNA reads TGTGCCAGCAGCCAAGAGGTGGGAAAGAATTCACCCCTCCACTTT.